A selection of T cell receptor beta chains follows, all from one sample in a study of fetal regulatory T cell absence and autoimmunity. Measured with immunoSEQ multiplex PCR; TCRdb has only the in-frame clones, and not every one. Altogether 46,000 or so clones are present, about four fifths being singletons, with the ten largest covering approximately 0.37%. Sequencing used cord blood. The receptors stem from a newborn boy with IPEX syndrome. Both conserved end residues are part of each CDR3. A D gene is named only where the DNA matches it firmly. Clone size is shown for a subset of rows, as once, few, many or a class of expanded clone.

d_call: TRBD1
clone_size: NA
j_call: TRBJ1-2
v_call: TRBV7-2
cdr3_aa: CASSFTGANYGYTF
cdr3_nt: TGTGCCAGCAGCTTCACAGGGGCGAACTATGGCTACACCTTC

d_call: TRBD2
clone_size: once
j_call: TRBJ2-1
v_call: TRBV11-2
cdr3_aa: CASSSGRGGVMEQFF
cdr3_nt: TGTGCCAGCAGCAGCGGACGCGGGGGTGTTATGGAGCAGTTCTTC

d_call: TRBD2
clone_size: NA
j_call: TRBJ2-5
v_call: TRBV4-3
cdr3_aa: CASSPGLVQETQYF
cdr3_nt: TGCGCCAGCAGCCCAGGACTAGTACAAGAGACCCAGTACTTC

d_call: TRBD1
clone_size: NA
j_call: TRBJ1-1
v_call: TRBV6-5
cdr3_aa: CASSQRTGMAFF
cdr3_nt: TGTGCCAGCAGCCAACGGACAGGGATGGCTTTCTTT

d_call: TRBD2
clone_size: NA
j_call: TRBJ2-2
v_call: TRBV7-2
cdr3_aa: CASSLVPAGGRTGELFF
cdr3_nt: TGTGCCAGCAGCTTAGTCCCAGCGGGGGGCAGGACCGGGGAGCTGTTTTTT

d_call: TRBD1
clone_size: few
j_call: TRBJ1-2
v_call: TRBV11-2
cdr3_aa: CASSRGQEYGYTF
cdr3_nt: TGTGCCAGCAGCCGGGGACAGGAATATGGCTACACCTTC

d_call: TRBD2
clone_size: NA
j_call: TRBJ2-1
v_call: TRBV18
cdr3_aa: CASSPGTSGILNEQFF
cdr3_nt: TGTGCCAGCTCTCCTGGGACTAGCGGGATCCTCAATGAGCAGTTCTTC

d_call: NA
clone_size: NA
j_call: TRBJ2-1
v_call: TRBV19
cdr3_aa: CASSTGKGGEQFF
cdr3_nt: TGTGCCAGTAGTACCGGAAAGGGGGGGGAGCAGTTCTTC

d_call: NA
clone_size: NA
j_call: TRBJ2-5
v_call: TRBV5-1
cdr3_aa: CASSLVEGETQYF
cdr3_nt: TGCGCCAGCAGCTTGGTGGAAGGGGAGACCCAGTACTTC

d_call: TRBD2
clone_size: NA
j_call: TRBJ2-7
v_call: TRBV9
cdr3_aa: CASSVGLAGEQYF
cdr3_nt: TGTGCCAGCAGCGTAGGACTAGCGGGGGAGCAGTACTTC

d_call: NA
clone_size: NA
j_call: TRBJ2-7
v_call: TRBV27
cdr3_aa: CASSFDCCLSYEQYF
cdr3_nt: TGTGCCAGCAGTTTCGACTGTTGCCTTAGCTACGAGCAGTACTTC

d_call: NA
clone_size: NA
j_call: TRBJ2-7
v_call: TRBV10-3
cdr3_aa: CAISDHRGTYEQYF
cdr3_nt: TGTGCCATCAGTGACCACCGGGGCACCTACGAGCAGTACTTC

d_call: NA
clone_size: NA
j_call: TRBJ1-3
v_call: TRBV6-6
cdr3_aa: CASSYSGSGNTIYF
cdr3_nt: TGTGCCAGCAGTTACTCGGGCTCTGGAAACACCATATATTTT

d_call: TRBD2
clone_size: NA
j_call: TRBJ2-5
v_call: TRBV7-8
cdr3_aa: CASSWPEGLADQETQYF
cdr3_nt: TGTGCCAGCAGCTGGCCCGAGGGACTAGCGGACCAAGAGACCCAGTACTTC

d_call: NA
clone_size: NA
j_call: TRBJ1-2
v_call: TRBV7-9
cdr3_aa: CASSSGRGGGYTF
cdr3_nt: TGTGCCAGCAGCTCGGGACGGGGGGGAGGCTACACCTTC

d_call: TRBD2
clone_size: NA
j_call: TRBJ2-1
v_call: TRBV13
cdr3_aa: CASSQGLAEYNEQFF
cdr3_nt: TGTGCCAGCAGCCAGGGACTAGCGGAATACAATGAGCAGTTCTTC

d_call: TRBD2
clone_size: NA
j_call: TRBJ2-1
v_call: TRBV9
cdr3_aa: CASSVELAGPYNEQFF
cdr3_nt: TGTGCCAGCAGCGTAGAACTAGCGGGACCCTACAATGAGCAGTTCTTC

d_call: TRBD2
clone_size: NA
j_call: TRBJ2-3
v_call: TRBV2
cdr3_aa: CASSPRGGRTDTQYF
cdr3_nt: TGTGCCAGCAGCCCGCGGGGGGGACGCACAGATACGCAGTATTTT

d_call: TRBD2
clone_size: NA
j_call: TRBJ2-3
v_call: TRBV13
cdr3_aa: CASSPWTSGAIRESQYF
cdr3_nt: TGTGCCAGCAGCCCCTGGACTAGCGGGGCCATAAGGGAATCGCAGTATTTT

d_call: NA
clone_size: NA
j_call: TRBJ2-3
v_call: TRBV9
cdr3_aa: CASSVDEPDTQYF
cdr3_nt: TGTGCCAGCAGCGTAGACGAGCCAGATACGCAGTATTTT

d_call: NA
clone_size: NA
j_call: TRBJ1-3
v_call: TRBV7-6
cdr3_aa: CASSPRYRGVGGNTIYF
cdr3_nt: TGTGCCAGCAGCCCAAGATATAGGGGAGTAGGGGGAAACACCATATATTTT

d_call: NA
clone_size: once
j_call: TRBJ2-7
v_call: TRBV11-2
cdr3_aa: CASSLARSGSYEQYF
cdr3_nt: TGTGCCAGCAGCTTAGCCCGTAGCGGATCCTACGAGCAGTACTTC

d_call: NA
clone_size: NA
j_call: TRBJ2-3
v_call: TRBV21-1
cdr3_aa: CASSPRLAGTDTQYF
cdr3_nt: TGTGCCAGCAGCCCCCGACTAGCGGGCACAGATACGCAGTATTTT

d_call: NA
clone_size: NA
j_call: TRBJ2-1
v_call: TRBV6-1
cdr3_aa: CASPRNNEQFF
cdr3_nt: TGTGCCAGCCCACGGAACAATGAGCAGTTCTTC

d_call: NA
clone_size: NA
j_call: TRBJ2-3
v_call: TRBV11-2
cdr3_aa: CASSYGTTDTQYF
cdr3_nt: TGTGCCAGCAGCTACGGGACCACAGATACGCAGTATTTT

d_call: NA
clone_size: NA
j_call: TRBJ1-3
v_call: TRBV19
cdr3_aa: CASSPGIGNTIYF
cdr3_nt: TGTGCCAGTAGTCCCGGGATAGGAAACACCATATATTTT

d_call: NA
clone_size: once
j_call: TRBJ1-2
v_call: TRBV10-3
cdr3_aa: CAIREESRGGGYTF
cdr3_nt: TGTGCCATCAGGGAAGAGAGCAGGGGAGGAGGCTACACCTTC

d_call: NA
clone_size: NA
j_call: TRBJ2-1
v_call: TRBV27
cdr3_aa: CASSFGGNNEQFF
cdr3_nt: TGTGCCAGCAGTTTTGGGGGTAACAATGAGCAGTTCTTC

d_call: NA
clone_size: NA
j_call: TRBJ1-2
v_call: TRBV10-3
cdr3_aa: CAISTRGFNYGYTF
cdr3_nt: TGTGCCATCAGCACCAGGGGTTTTAACTATGGCTACACCTTC

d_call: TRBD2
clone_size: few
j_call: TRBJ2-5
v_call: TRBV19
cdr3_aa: CASSGTSGQETQYF
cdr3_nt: TGTGCCAGTAGTGGGACTAGCGGACAAGAGACCCAGTACTTC

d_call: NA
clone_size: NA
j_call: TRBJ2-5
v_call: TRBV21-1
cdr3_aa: CASSGTGTSGGTWYQETQYF
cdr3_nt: TGTGCCAGCAGCGGGACCGGGACTAGCGGGGGGACCTGGTACCAAGAGACCCAGTACTTC

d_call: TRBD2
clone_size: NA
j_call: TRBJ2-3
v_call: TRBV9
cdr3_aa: CASSASGGADTQYF
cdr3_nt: TGTGCCAGCAGCGCTAGCGGGGGGGCAGATACGCAGTATTTT

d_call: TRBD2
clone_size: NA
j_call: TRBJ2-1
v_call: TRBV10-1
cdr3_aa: CASSEGTSGDYNEQFF
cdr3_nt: TGCGCCAGCAGTGAGGGGACTAGCGGGGACTACAATGAGCAGTTCTTC

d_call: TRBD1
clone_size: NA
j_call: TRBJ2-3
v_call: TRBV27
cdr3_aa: CASSWAMTGGTDTQYF
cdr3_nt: TGTGCCAGCAGTTGGGCTATGACAGGGGGCACAGATACGCAGTATTTT

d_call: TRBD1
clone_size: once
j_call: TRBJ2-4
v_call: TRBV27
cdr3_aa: CASSLRGTGLNIQYF
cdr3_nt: TGTGCCAGCAGTTTGCGCGGGACAGGGTTAAACATTCAGTACTTC

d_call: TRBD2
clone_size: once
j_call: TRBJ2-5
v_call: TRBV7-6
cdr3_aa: CASSTGLAGGETQYF
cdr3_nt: TGTGCCAGCAGCACGGGACTAGCGGGGGGAGAGACCCAGTACTTC

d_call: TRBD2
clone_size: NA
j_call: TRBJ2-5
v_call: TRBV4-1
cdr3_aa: CASSQEGLAGGQETQYF
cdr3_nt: TGCGCCAGCAGCCAAGAGGGACTAGCGGGAGGTCAAGAGACCCAGTACTTC

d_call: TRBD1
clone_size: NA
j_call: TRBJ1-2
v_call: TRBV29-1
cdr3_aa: CSVNLQGENGYTF
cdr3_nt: TGCAGCGTTAATCTCCAGGGGGAGAATGGCTACACCTTC

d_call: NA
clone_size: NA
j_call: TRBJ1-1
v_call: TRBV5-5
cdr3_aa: CASSPGYEAFF
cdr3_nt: TGTGCCAGCAGTCCGGGGTATGAAGCTTTCTTT

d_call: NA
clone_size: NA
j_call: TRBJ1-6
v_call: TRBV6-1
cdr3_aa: CASRFGTLLNSPLHF
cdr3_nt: TGTGCCAGCAGATTTGGGACACTACTTAATTCACCCCTCCACTTT

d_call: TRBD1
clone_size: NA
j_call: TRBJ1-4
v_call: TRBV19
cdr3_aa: CASSIRRTGKLFF
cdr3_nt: TGTGCCAGTAGTATTAGGAGGACAGGAAAACTGTTTTTT

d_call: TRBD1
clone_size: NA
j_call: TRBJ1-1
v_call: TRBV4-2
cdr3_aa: CASSQWTGEAFF
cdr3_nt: TGTGCCAGCAGCCAATGGACAGGGGAAGCTTTCTTT

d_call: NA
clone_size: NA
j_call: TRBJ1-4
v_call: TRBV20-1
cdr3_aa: CSARRAEKLFF
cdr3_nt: TGCAGTGCTAGACGGGCGGAAAAACTGTTTTTT

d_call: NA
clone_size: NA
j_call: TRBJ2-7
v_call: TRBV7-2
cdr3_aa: CASSLADEQYF
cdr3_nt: TGTGCCAGCAGCTTAGCGGACGAGCAGTACTTC